This passage covers 3 T cell receptor beta chains from one sample sequenced in a study of OX40 agonist ivuxolimab in advanced cancers. The library was generated by the immunoSEQ multiplex PCR assay. TCRdb stores this immuneACCESS table with in-frame sequences only. Part of the clones is absent; in the studies checked, under half of the shortfall reflects unresolved V genes, and no reason is known for the rest. For this sample there are 60,000 or so clones; approximately 90% appear just once. Around 15% of the sample is held by the ten biggest clonotypes. The source material was CD4+ or CD8+ T cells sorted from blood, sampled in a trial of the OX40 agonist ivuxolimab. Every receptor here comes from an adult with an advanced solid tumor such as melanoma, head and neck, liver or kidney cancer.

This clone was detected once. V and J are TRBV10-3 and TRBJ1-5; D is uncertain. The CDR3 runs 14 residues. V was cut by 6 bases and J by 0 bases, with 9 bases left in between. The germline CDR1 and CDR2 sequences are ENHRY and SYGVKD. Written as DNA, the CDR3 is TGTGCCATCAGCCCCGACGGTAGCAATCAGCCCCAGCATTTT. Translated: CAISPDGSNQPQHF.

This rearrangement joins TRBV7-9 to TRBJ2-7, with 9 bases fitting TRBD1. Unmatched junction bases numbered 7, after V lost 5 bases and J lost 5 bases. From germline, CDR1 is SEHNR and CDR2 FQNEAQ (reference sequence). The CDR3 length is 14 residues. The CDR3 region has the DNA TGTGCCAGCAGCCATACCCGGGACAGGGACGAGCAGTACTTC. Encoded protein: CASSHTRDRDEQYF.

The gene calls are TRBV7-9 and TRBJ2-5; 9 bases agree with TRBD1. The germline gives CDR1 SEHNR, CDR2 FQNEAQ (reference sequence). The CDR3 is made up of 16 amino acids. V shed 1 base, J shed 3 bases, and the junction held 6 bases outside the gene matches. The CDR3 loop reads CASSLESGQGEETQYF. CDR3 coding DNA: TGTGCCAGCAGCTTAGAGTCGGGACAGGGTGAAGAGACCCAGTACTTC.